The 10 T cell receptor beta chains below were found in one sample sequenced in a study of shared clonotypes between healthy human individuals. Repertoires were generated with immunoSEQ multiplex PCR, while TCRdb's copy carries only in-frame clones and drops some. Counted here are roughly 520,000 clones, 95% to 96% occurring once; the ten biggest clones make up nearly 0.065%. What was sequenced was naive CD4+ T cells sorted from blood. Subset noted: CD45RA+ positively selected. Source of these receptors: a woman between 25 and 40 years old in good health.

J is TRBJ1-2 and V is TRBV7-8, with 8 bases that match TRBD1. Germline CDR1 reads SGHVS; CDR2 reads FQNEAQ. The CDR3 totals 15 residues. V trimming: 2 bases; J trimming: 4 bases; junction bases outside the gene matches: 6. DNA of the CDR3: TGTGCCAGCAGCTTAAATATGGACAGGGCCTATGGCTACACCTTC. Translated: CASSLNMDRAYGYTF.

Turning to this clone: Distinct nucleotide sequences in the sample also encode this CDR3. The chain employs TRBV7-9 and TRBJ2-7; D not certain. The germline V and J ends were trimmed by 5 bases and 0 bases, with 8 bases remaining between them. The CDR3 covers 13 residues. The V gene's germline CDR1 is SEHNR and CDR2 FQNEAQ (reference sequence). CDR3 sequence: CASSPRVSYEQYF. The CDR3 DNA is TGTGCCAGCAGCCCCCGGGTCTCCTACGAGCAGTACTTC.

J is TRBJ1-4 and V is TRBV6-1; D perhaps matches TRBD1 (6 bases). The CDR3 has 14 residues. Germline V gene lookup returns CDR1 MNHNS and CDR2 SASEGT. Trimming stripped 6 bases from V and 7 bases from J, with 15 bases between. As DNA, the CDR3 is TGTGCCAGCAGCTGGAAGGGACAAGCTGAAAAACTGTTTTTT. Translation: CASSWKGQAEKLFF.

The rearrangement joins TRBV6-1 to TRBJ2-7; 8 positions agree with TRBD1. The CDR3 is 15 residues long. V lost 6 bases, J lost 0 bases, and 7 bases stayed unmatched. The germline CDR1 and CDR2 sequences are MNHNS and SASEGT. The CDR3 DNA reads TGTGCCAGCAGGGCGGACAGGGCCCCCTCCTACGAGCAGTACTTC. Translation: CASRADRAPSYEQYF.

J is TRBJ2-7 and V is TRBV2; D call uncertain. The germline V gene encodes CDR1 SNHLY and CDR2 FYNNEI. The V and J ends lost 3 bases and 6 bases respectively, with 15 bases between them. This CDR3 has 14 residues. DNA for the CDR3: TGTGCCAGCAGTGAGGAGACTGCTTTTCGCGAGCAGTACTTC. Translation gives CASSEETAFREQYF.

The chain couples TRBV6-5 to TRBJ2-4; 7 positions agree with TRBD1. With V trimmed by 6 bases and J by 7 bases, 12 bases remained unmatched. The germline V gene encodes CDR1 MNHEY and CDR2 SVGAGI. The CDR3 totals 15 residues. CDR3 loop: CASRPPGTDRNIQYF. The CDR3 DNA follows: TGTGCCAGCAGGCCCCCTGGGACGGACAGGAACATTCAGTACTTC.

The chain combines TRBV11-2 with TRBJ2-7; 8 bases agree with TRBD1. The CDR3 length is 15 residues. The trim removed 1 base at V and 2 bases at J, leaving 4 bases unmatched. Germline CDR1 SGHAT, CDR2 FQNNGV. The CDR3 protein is CASSLGTGTAYEQYF. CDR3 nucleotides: TGTGCCAGCAGCTTAGGGACAGGGACGGCCTACGAGCAGTACTTC.

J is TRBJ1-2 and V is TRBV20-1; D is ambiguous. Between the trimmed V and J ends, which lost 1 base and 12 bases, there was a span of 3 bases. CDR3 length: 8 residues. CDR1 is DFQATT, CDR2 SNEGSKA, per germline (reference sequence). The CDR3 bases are TGCAGTGCTAGAGTGCACACCTTC. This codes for CSARVHTF.

The CDR3 DNA follows: TGTGCCAGCAGCCCCTCCGTCGGACAGGGAATCTACGAGCAGTACTTC. As protein: CASSPSVGQGIYEQYF. The chain uses TRBV13 and TRBJ2-7; 8 nucleotides align to TRBD1. Germline lookup yields CDR1 PRHDT and CDR2 FYEKMQ (reference sequence). V was pared by 5 bases and J by 3 bases, with 12 bases of the junction left unmatched. The CDR3 has 16 amino acids.

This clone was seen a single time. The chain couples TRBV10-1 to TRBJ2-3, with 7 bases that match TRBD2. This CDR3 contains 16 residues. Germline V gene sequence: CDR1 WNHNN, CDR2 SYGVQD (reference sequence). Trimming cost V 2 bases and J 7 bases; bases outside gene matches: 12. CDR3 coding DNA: TGCGCCAGCAGTGAGCTTGGGCGGGAGAGTGGGAATACGCAGTATTTT. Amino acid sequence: CASSELGRESGNTQYF.